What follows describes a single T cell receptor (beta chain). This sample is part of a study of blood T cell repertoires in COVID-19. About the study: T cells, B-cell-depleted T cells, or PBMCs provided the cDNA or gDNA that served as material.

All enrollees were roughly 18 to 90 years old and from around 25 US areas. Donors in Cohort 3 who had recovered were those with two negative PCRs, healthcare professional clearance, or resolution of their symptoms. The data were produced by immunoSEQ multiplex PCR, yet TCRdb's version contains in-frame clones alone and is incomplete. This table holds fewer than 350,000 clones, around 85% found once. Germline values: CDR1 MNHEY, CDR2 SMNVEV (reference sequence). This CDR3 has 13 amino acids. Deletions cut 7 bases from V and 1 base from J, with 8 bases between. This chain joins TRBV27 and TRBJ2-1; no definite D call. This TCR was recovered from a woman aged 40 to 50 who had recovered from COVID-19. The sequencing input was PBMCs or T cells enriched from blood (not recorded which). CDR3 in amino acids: CASKLLSYNEQFF. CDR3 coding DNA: TGTGCCAGCAAGCTGTTATCCTACAATGAGCAGTTCTTC.